Below are 27 T cell receptor beta chains sequenced from a single sample in a study of T cell changes during pregnancy in multiple sclerosis. The data were produced by immunoSEQ multiplex PCR, yet TCRdb's version contains in-frame clones alone and is incomplete. The repertoire holds over 30,000 clones, with just over 85% as singletons. The material sequenced was CD4+ T cells from peripheral blood mononuclear cells, taken before pregnancy. These receptors were collected from a female donor with multiple sclerosis, enrolled in a pregnancy study.

This clone showed up just a few times. The gene calls are TRBV19 and TRBJ1-5; possibly TRBD1 for D (5 bases). Germline V lookup: CDR1 LNHDA, CDR2 SQIVND (reference sequence). Trimming took 4 bases from V and 0 from J, leaving 22 bases between them. This CDR3 region has 19 residues. CDR3 sequence (DNA): TGTGCCAGTAGTAAGGCCAGGGCGGGCTATAGCGGTAGCAATCAGCCCCAGCATTTT. Translation gives CASSKARAGYSGSNQPQHF.

This rearrangement joins TRBV27 to TRBJ2-7; 7 bases map to TRBD1. This CDR3 is 14 amino acids long. The V and J ends lost 8 bases and 3 bases, in that order; junction bases with no gene match: 10. The germline V gene has CDR1 MNHEY and CDR2 SMNVEV (reference sequence). CDR3 in DNA: TGTGCCAGCCGCTCTCTGGGACAGCACTACGAGCAGTACTTC. Amino acids: CASRSLGQHYEQYF.

The chain is built from TRBV18 and TRBJ2-2; D might be TRBD1 (6 bases). In germline, CDR1 is KGHSH, CDR2 LQKENI. This CDR3 spans 15 amino acids. Trimming cost V 4 bases and J 0 bases, with 9 bases left between them. The CDR3 DNA sequence: TGTGCCAGCTCACGCGGACAGCCGAACACCGGGGAGCTGTTTTTT. This translates into CASSRGQPNTGELFF.

The chain carries TRBV10-1 and TRBJ2-5; a possible D gene is TRBD1 (5 bases). The CDR3 covers 13 residues. Germline CDR1 is WNHNN and CDR2 is SYGVQD (reference sequence). With 3 bases removed from V and 5 bases from J, the gap between germline ends came to 10 bases. The CDR3 reads CASSDGARETQYF. CDR3 in DNA: TGCGCCAGCAGTGATGGGGCCCGCGAGACCCAGTACTTC.

The CDR3 DNA follows: TGTGCCAGCAGTGAAGTAGTAGCGGGAGGCAATGAGCAGTTCTTC. Translating gives CASSEVVAGGNEQFF. This chain uses TRBV6-1 with TRBJ2-1; 10 bases agree with TRBD2. V trimming: 1 base; J trimming: 6 bases; junction bases outside the gene matches: 3. CDR1 MNHNS and CDR2 SASEGT come from the germline V gene. This CDR3 contains 15 residues.

V gene TRBV10-2 combines with J gene TRBJ1-1, with 7 bases lining up with TRBD1. Germline CDR1 is WSHSY and CDR2 is SAAADI. The CDR3 length is 16 residues. J gave up 2 bases and V 6 bases, and 12 bases lay outside the gene matches. The CDR3 loop reads CASRPGQEGLNTEAFF. CDR3 nucleotides: TGCGCCAGCAGGCCAGGACAGGAGGGGCTTAACACTGAAGCTTTCTTT.

V and J are TRBV18 and TRBJ2-1, with 7 bases fitting TRBD2. The CDR3 totals 16 residues. V dropped 0 bases and J dropped 7; count of bases not matched to a gene: 9. Germline CDR1 KGHSH, CDR2 LQKENI. Here the CDR3 reads CASSPPMREGRNEQFF. CDR3 DNA: TGTGCCAGCTCACCACCGATGAGGGAGGGTCGGAATGAGCAGTTCTTC.

The chain links TRBV5-1 to TRBJ1-2; 8 nucleotides match TRBD1. The germline CDR1 and CDR2 sequences are SGHRS and YFSETQ. V shed 0 bases, J shed 8 bases, and the junction held 6 bases outside the gene matches. This CDR3 spans 14 amino acids. CDR3 nucleotides: TGCGCCAGCAGCTTGGTTCCAGGGGGCATAGGCTACACCTTC. This encodes CASSLVPGGIGYTF.

V gene TRBV2 combines with J gene TRBJ2-1; 10 nucleotides line up with TRBD2. After removal of 5 bases from V and 7 bases from J, the junction contained 8 bases not matched to a gene. This CDR3 contains 15 residues. Per the germline V gene, CDR1 is SNHLY and CDR2 is FYNNEI. The chain's CDR3 is CASSWELAGNNEQFF. In nucleotides, the CDR3 is TGTGCCAGCAGTTGGGAACTAGCGGGAAATAATGAGCAGTTCTTC.

This clone has only a few counts. The CDR3 loop is CASSFAERYGYTF. CDR3 DNA sequence: TGTGCCAGCAGCTTTGCCGAGCGGTATGGCTACACCTTC. V and J are TRBV7-2 and TRBJ1-2; D remains ambiguous. The V and J ends lost 3 bases and 5 bases respectively, with 10 bases between them. This CDR3 is 13 amino acids long. Germline lookup yields CDR1 SGHTA and CDR2 FQGNSA.

The rearrangement joins TRBV7-9 to TRBJ1-2; D not resolved. Germline V gives CDR1 SEHNR, CDR2 FQNEAQ (reference sequence). V lost 2 bases, J lost 1 base, and 8 bases lay in between. The CDR3 extends over 14 amino acids. The CDR3 here is CASSLWPDNYGYTF. The CDR3 coding sequence is TGTGCCAGCAGCTTATGGCCAGATAACTATGGCTACACCTTC.

The rearrangement links TRBV25-1 to TRBJ1-4; D unresolved. This CDR3 is built from 11 residues. Trimming took off 4 bases at V and 6 bases at J, with 3 bases between the two ends. Per germline, CDR1 MGHDK and CDR2 SYGVNS. This chain's CDR3 is CASSAYEKLFF. The CDR3 bases are TGTGCCAGCAGTGCGTATGAAAAACTGTTTTTT. Based on the CDR3 plus reference TRBV25-1 and TRBJ1-4, the full variable domain is EADIYQTPRYLVIGTGKKITLECSQTMGHDKMYWYQQDPGMELHLIHYSYGVNSTEKGDLSSESTVSRIRTEHFPLTLESARPSHTSQYLCASSAYEKLFFGSGTQLSVL.

J is TRBJ2-6 and V is TRBV5-6; D might be TRBD2 (5 bases). Germline V gene lookup returns CDR1 SGHDT and CDR2 YYEEEE. The CDR3 is made up of 17 amino acids. V lost 0 bases, J lost 3 bases, and 13 bases lay in between. This chain's CDR3 is CASSLVLIGVGANVLTF. The DNA for the CDR3 is TGTGCCAGCAGCTTGGTTCTGATCGGGGTTGGGGCCAACGTCCTGACTTTC.

V usage is TRBV9 and J usage is TRBJ1-2; possibly TRBD1 for D (5 bases). CDR1 is SGDLS and CDR2 is YYNGEE in the germline V gene. The CDR3 consists of 15 residues. Trimming removed 3 bases at V and 2 bases at J, with 14 bases between. DNA of the CDR3: TGTGCCAGCAGCGAATGGGCAGGGTCCAACTATGGCTACACCTTC. Its translation is CASSEWAGSNYGYTF.

CDR3 DNA sequence: TGTGCCATCAGTGATGGGGAGGAGACCCAGTACTTC. Amino acids: CAISDGEETQYF. This chain uses TRBV10-3 with TRBJ2-5, with a weak D call TRBD2 (5 bases). The germline CDR1 and CDR2 sequences are ENHRY and SYGVKD. V shed 3 bases and J shed 5 bases, with 7 bases lying between them. This CDR3 has 12 amino acids.

The V call is TRBV29-1, the J call TRBJ2-7, with D perhaps matching TRBD1 (7 bases). Trimming shortened V by 6 bases and J by 4 bases, and 13 bases separated the two germline ends. Germline V gene lookup returns CDR1 SQVTM and CDR2 ANQGSEA. This CDR3 is 12 amino acids long. CDR3: CSVAQGGYEQYF. CDR3 DNA: TGCAGCGTCGCCCAGGGGGGATACGAGCAGTACTTC.

This chain connects TRBV21-1 to TRBJ2-4; the D call of TRBD1 is as the table states it, not checked on the DNA. TRBV21-1 counts as a pseudogene. This CDR3 spans 15 amino acids. The CDR3 DNA reads TGTGCCAGCAGCCCAGGGAAGGGTGACAAAAACATTCAGTACTTC. Translating it yields CASSPGKGDKNIQYF.

This chain's CDR3 is CASSYIGDTEAFF. The CDR3 nucleotides are TGTGCCAGCAGTTATATCGGAGACACTGAAGCTTTCTTT. The chain is built from TRBV6-5 and TRBJ1-1; D gene uncertain. The CDR3 is 13 residues long. Trimming took off 3 bases at V and 3 bases at J, with 8 bases between the two ends. Germline CDR1 MNHEY, CDR2 SVGAGI.

This chain connects TRBV5-1 to TRBJ2-7; 14 bases map to TRBD2. The CDR3 is made up of 16 amino acids. Germline V lookup: CDR1 SGHRS, CDR2 YFSETQ. V trimming: 7 bases; J trimming: 7 bases; junction bases outside the gene matches: 13. The DNA of the CDR3 is TGCGCCAGCCGACTCGGGACTAGCGGGAGTTTAAGGGAGCAGTACTTC. Its translation is CASRLGTSGSLREQYF. Supplemented by reference TRBV5-1 and TRBJ2-7, the full variable domain reads KAGVTQTPRYLIKTRGQQVTLSCSPISGHRSVSWYQQTPGQGLQFLFEYFSETQRNKGNFPGRFSGRQFSNSRSEMNVSTLELGDSALYLCASRLGTSGSLREQYFGPGTRLTVT.

V and J are TRBV19 and TRBJ2-6; D unclear. This CDR3 has 18 amino acids. Trimming removed 3 bases from V and 0 bases from J, with 15 bases in between. The germline gives CDR1 LNHDA, CDR2 SQIVND (reference sequence). CDR3 sequence reads: CASSISELVVSGANVLTF. CDR3 bases: TGTGCCAGTAGTATTAGTGAGCTGGTAGTCTCTGGGGCCAACGTCCTGACTTTC.

This sequence joins TRBV5-4 and TRBJ2-2, with 7 bases matching TRBD2. V shed 4 bases and J 0 bases; nucleotides not matched to a gene: 6. CDR1 SGHNT and CDR2 YYREEE come from the germline V gene (reference sequence). The CDR3 covers 16 residues. The CDR3 DNA reads as TGTGCCAGCAGCACGCGACTAGCCTCGAACACCGGGGAGCTGTTTTTT. Residues: CASSTRLASNTGELFF. Using reference TRBV5-4 and TRBJ2-2 for the parts outside the CDR3, the full variable domain is ETGVTQSPTHLIKTRGQQVTLRCSSQSGHNTVSWYQQALGQGPQFIFQYYREEENGRGNFPPRFSGLQFPNYSSELNVNALELDDSALYLCASSTRLASNTGELFFGEGSRLTVL.

This clone has only a few counts. This chain links TRBV5-1 with TRBJ2-2; 8 positions agree with TRBD1. The junction had 0 bases not matched to a gene; V was cut back by 0 bases and J by 5 bases. CDR3 size: 14 residues. Germline CDR1 and CDR2: SGHRS and YFSETQ. The CDR3 reads CASSLGTGTGELFF. DNA of the CDR3: TGCGCCAGCAGCTTGGGGACAGGGACCGGGGAGCTGTTTTTT.

J is TRBJ2-7 and V is TRBV18; TRBD2 agrees at 11 bases. The CDR3 covers 15 residues. Germline CDR1 reads KGHSH; CDR2 reads LQKENI. Trimming took 3 bases from V and 4 from J; bases not matched to a gene: 5. DNA for the CDR3: TGTGCCAGCTCACCGATGGGACTAGCGGAATACGAGCAGTACTTC. This translates into CASSPMGLAEYEQYF.

This clone was observed once. The rearrangement uses TRBV29-1 and TRBJ2-6, with 10 bases fitting TRBD1. Germline CDR1 is SQVTM and CDR2 is ANQGSEA. This CDR3 is 17 amino acids long. V lost 6 bases and J lost 4; bases outside the gene matches: 12. CDR3 coding DNA: TGCAGCGTGGGATCCGGGACAGGGGAGACAGGGGCCAACGTCCTGACTTTC. Translating it yields CSVGSGTGETGANVLTF.

The gene calls are TRBV10-3 and TRBJ1-5, with 11 bases lining up with TRBD1. The V gene end was trimmed by 4 bases and the J gene end by 5 bases; junction bases not matched to a gene: 4. CDR1 and CDR2 from the germline V gene are ENHRY and SYGVKD. CDR3 size: 15 residues. CDR3 protein: CAISAGQGDDQPQHF. The CDR3 DNA reads as TGTGCCATCAGTGCGGGACAGGGGGATGATCAGCCCCAGCATTTT.

The chain recombines TRBV30 with TRBJ1-1; tentative D call: TRBD1 (5 bases). The CDR3 sequence is 15 residues long. Between the trimmed V and J ends, which lost 1 base and 3 bases, there was a span of 15 bases. Germline V gives CDR1 GTSNPN, CDR2 SVGIG (reference sequence). CDR3 sequence reads: CAWSGLGRVDTEAFF. The CDR3 DNA reads TGTGCCTGGAGTGGGTTGGGCAGGGTGGACACTGAAGCTTTCTTT. The full variable domain, rest sourced from reference TRBV30 and TRBJ1-1, is SQTIHQWPATLVQPVGSPLSLECTVEGTSNPNLYWYRQAAGRGLQLLFYSVGIGQISSEVPQNLSASRPQDRQFILSSKKLLLSDSGFYLCAWSGLGRVDTEAFFGQGTRLTVV.

This clone was recorded once. The chain combines TRBV7-2 with TRBJ2-3; TRBD1 agrees at 8 bases. Germline V gives CDR1 SGHTA, CDR2 FQGNSA. The CDR3 loop spans 17 amino acids. With V trimmed by 0 bases and J by 5 bases, 10 bases remained unmatched. The CDR3 region is CASSLARQGAVGDTQYF. The CDR3 nucleotides read TGTGCCAGCAGCTTAGCTCGGCAGGGGGCCGTGGGAGATACGCAGTATTTT.